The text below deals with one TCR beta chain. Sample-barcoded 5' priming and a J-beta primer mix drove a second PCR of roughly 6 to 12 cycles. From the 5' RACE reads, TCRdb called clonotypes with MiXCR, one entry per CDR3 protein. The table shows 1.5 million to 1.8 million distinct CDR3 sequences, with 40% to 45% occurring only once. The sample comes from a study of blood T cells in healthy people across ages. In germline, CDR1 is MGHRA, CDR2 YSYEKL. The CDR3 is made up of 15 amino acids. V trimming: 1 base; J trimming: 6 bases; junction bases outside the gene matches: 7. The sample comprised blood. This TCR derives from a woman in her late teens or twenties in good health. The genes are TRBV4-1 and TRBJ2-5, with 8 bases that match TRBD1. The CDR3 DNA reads TGCGCCAGCAGCCAAGGGCAGGGGGCGCGAAAGACCCAGTACTTC. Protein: CASSQGQGARKTQYF.